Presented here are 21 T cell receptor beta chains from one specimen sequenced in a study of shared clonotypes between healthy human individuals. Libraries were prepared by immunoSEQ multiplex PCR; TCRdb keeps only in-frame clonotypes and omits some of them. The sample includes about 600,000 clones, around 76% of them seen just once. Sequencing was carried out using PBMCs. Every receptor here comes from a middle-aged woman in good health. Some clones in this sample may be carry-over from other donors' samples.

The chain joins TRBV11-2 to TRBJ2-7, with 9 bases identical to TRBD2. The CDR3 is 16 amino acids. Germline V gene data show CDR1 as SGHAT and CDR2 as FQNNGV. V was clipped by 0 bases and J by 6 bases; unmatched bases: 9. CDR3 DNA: TGTGCCAGCAGCTTAGATCGGAGTGCGGGAGGGGGCGAGCAGTACTTC. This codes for CASSLDRSAGGGEQYF.

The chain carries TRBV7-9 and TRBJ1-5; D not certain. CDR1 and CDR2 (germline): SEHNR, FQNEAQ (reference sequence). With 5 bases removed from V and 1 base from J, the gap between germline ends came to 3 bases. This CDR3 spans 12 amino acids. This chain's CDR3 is CASSPSNQPQHF. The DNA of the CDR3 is TGTGCCAGCAGCCCCAGCAATCAGCCCCAGCATTTT.

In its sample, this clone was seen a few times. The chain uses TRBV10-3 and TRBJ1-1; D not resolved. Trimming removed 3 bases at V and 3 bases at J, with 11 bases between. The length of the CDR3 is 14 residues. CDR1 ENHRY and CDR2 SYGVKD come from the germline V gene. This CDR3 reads CAISDRLGYTEAFF. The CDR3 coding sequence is TGTGCCATCAGTGACAGGCTAGGGTACACTGAAGCTTTCTTT.

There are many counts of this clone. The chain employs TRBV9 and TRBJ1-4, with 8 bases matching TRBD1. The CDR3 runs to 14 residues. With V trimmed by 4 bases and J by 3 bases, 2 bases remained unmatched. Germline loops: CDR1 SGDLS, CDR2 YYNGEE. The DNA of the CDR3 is TGTGCCAGCAGCACAGGGGGGGCTAATGAAAAACTGTTTTTT. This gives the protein CASSTGGANEKLFF.

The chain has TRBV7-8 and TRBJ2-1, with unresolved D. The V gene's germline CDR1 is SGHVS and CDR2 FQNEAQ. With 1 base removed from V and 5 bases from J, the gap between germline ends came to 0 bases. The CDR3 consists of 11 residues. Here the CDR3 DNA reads TGTGCCAGCAGCTTAGACAATGAGCAGTTCTTC. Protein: CASSLDNEQFF.

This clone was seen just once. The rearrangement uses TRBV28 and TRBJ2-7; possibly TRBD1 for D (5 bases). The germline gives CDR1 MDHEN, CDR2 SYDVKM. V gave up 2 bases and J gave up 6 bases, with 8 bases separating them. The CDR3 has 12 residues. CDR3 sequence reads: CASSLVGREQYF. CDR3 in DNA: TGTGCCAGCAGTTTAGTGGGGCGCGAGCAGTACTTC.

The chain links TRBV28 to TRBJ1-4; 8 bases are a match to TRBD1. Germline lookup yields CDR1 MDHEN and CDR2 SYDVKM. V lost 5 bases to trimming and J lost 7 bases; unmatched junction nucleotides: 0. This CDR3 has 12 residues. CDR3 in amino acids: CASSGQGEKLFF. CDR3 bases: TGTGCCAGCAGTGGACAGGGTGAAAAACTGTTTTTT.

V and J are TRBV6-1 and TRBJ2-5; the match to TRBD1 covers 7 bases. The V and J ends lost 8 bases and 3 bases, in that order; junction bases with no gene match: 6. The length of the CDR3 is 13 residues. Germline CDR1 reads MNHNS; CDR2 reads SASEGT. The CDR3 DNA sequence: TGTGCCAGCCCGACAGGGTATGAAGAGACCCAGTACTTC. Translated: CASPTGYEETQYF.

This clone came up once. CDR3 sequence: CSVVFGGAGELFF. CDR3 bases: TGCAGCGTTGTCTTTGGGGGGGCCGGGGAGCTGTTTTTT. The rearrangement uses TRBV29-1 and TRBJ2-2, with 7 bases identical to TRBD2. Per the germline V gene, CDR1 is SQVTM and CDR2 is ANQGSEA. CDR3 length equals 13 residues. V shed 4 bases, J shed 6 bases, and the junction held 5 bases outside the gene matches.

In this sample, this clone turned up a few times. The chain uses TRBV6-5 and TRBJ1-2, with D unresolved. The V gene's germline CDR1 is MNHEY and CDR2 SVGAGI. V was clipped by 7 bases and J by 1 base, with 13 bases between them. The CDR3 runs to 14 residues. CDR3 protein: CASNTTGGNYGYTF. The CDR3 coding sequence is TGTGCCAGCAATACGACGGGAGGTAACTATGGCTACACCTTC.

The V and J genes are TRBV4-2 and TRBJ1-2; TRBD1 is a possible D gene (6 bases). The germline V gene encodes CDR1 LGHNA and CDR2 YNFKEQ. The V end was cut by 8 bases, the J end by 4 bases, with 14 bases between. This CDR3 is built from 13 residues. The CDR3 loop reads CASGRGAGYGYTF. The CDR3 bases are TGTGCCAGCGGTAGGGGGGCCGGCTATGGCTACACCTTC.

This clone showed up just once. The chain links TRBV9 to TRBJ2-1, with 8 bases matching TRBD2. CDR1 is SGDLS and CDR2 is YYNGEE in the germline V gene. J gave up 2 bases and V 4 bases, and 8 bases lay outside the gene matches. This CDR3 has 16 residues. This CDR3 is CASSPDSGMTYNEQFF. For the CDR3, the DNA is TGTGCCAGCAGCCCGGATAGCGGGATGACCTACAATGAGCAGTTCTTC.

The CDR3 sequence: CASSIDTAGTGDYEQYF. As DNA, the CDR3 is TGCGCCAGCAGCATAGATACTGCCGGGACAGGGGACTACGAGCAGTACTTC. The chain uses TRBV5-1 and TRBJ2-7; 10 bases align to TRBD1. Germline V gene sequence: CDR1 SGHRS, CDR2 YFSETQ. The CDR3 has 17 amino acids. Unmatched junction bases numbered 13, after V lost 4 bases and J lost 3 bases.

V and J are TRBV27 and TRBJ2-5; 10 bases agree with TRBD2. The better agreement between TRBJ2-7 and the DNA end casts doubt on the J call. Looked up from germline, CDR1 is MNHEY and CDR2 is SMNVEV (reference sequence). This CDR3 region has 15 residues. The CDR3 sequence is CASSTKREGPHEQYF. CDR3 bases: TGTGCCAGCAGTACCAAGCGGGAGGGCCCCCACGAGCAGTACTTC.

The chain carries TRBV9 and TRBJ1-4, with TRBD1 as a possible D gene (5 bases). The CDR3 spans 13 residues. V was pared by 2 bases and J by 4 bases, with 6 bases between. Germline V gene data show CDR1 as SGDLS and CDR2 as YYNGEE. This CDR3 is CASSVQGNEKLFF. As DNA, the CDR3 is TGTGCCAGCAGCGTGCAGGGTAATGAAAAACTGTTTTTT.

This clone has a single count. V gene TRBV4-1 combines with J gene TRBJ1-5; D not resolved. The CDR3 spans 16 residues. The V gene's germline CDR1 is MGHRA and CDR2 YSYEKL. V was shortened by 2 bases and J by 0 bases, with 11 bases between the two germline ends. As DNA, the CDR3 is TGCGCCAGCAGCCAAAGAGCCGATAATAGCAATCAGCCCCAGCATTTT. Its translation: CASSQRADNSNQPQHF.

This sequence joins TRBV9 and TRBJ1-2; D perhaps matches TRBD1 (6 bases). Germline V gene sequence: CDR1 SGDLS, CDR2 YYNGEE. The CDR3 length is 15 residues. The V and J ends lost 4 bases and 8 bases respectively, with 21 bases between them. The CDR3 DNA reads TGTGCCAGCAGCCTAAATGTCGGACAGTTTGGGGGCTACACCTTC. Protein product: CASSLNVGQFGGYTF.

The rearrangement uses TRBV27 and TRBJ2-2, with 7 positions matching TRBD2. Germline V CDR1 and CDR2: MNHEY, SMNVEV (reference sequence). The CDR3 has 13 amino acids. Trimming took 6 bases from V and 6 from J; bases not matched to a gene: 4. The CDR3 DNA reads TGTGCCAGCAGACTACTAGCGTCCGGGGAGCTGTTTTTT. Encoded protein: CASRLLASGELFF.

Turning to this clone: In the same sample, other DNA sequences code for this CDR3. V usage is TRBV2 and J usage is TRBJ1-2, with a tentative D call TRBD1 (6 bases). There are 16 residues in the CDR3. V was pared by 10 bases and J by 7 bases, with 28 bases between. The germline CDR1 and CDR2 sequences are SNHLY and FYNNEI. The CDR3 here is CANSIWTAKIRRGYTF. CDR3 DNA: TGTGCCAACTCGATCTGGACAGCCAAAATAAGACGTGGCTACACCTTC.

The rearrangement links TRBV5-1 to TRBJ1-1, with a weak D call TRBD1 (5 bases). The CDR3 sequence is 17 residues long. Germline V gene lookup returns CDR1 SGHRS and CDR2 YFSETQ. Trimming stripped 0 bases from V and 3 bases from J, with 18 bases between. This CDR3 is CASSLDGGSGGDTEAFF. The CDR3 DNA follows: TGCGCCAGCAGCTTGGATGGGGGGTCGGGAGGAGACACTGAAGCTTTCTTT.

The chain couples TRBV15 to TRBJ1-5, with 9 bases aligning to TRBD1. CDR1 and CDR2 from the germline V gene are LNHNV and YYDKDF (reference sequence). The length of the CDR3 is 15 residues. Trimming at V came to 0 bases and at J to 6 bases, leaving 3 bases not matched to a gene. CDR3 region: CATSRETGGSQPQHF. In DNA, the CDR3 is TGTGCCACCAGCAGAGAAACAGGGGGCAGTCAGCCCCAGCATTTT.